This T cell receptor beta chain was sequenced for a study of cytomegalovirus exposure and HLA in healthy donors (TCRdb year 2017). A note on the overall study: An earlier analysis of 587 of the donors reported approximately 270 Gb of sequence data and more than 90 million unique TCR beta sequences from 190 million or so T cells. Of the roughly 420 genotyped donors, 75% to 85% were placed in the genetic ancestry cluster associated with self-reported Caucasian donors. Rather than drawing on any new phenotypic data, the later analysis identified candidate immune exposures from TCR beta sequences and the way those sequences occurred across donors. Using immunosequencing, the study profiled T cell repertoires from about 650 subjects and related those repertoires to cytomegalovirus serostatus. Typing coverage differed by locus: A, B, C, DRB1 and DQB1 were typed in about 629-630 donors, DQA1 in 500 to 550, DPA1 in 606, and DPB1 in around 440. In a later genetic analysis, genome-wide SNP genotypes for about three fifths of the roughly 670 donors were used, and that subset was treated as a discovery cohort. The study combined high-throughput TCR immunosequencing, statistical association of individual TCRs with disease status, and machine learning to predict cytomegalovirus infection status. On average, roughly 250,000 unique TCR beta nucleotide sequences were sequenced per donor among 398 genotyped donors of the cohort, with about 17% of those sequences being non-productive. All discovery cohort repertoires had been generated using a single sequencing platform. Approximately 310 gigabases of sequencing data and about 92 million unique TCR sequences made up an early release that covered fewer than 650 HLA-typed donors. Both class I and class II loci were covered by HLA typing, at four-digit resolution. An earlier analysis of more than 450 of the donors used high-throughput TCR beta sequencing to judge whether each TCR beta V gene segment behaved as functional or pseudogenic. In addition to the first cohort of 666 subjects, a separate validation cohort of over 90 different subjects was used. A later analysis re-examined previously published TCR beta repertoires from more than 600 donors and added high-resolution HLA genotyping to investigate patterns of TCR occurrence. Roughly 5 DR-DQ haplotypes were handled as single units for association and clustering, since linkage in the cohort was strong. Alongside the repertoire data, information on donor age, sex, ethnicity and CMV serostatus was compiled. The aim of the study was to test whether cataloging public T cell receptors could identify signatures of past pathogen exposure. Paper-wide results and their limitations: A further reported finding was that TCR beta sequences accurately predicted the HLA-A and HLA-B alleles for most subjects in the first cohort. The classifier was reported to diagnose cytomegalovirus status with high specificity and sensitivity in both the original cohort and the validation cohort. When HLA alleles, especially DR and DQ, strongly co-occurred, attributing TCR associations to individual alleles was difficult. Several of the top co-occurrence clusters appeared to be linked to parvovirus B19, influenza, CMV and Epstein-Barr virus, according to a later analysis. Compared with the roughly 670-donor mean, donors in an Asian-associated ancestry cluster had fewer N-insertions in productive TCRs, according to a later genetic analysis. HLA typing was unavailable for some donors at each locus, so association tests used only the typed subset. Because the 87-base-pair reads could not distinguish some IMGT-functional V segments, including TRBV6-2 and TRBV6-3, those segments were excluded. In an earlier analysis of some 500 of the donors, most TCR beta V segments were observed in productive rearrangements about 87% or about 30% of the time, broadly matching IMGT annotations. Only TCR beta chains were sequenced in this cohort, and the absence of alpha or paired-chain data limited detectable features. Approximately 16 rarely observed V segments, including chromosome 9 orphons, were excluded from the earlier analysis of almost 600 of the donors because counts were too low. Most TCR sequences were observed very rarely across donors, whereas some public TCRs were present in many individuals. The authors suggested that the approach could potentially be extended to other disease states and immunological phenotypes. A total of 164 TCR beta chains were listed by the study as associated with cytomegalovirus. Correlated functional status among segregating V segments might reflect linkage disequilibrium, but an unknown experimental factor could not be ruled out. A later analysis associated roughly 17,000 TCR beta sequences with specific HLA alleles at a false discovery rate of 0.05. In a later analysis, HLA-associated TCR beta chains were found to be more clonally expanded and to have lower generation probabilities than equally common non-associated chains. A later analysis found that TCR association rates varied across HLA loci, with DRB1 alleles showing the most associated TCRs and HLA-C alleles the fewest. A group of highly shared sequence variants was considered likely to be a technical artifact of the sequencing pipeline. In vitro tests confirmed that a few of the cytomegalovirus-associated TCR beta chains recognize cytomegalovirus antigens. The presence/absence analyses assumed that sequencing depth was roughly uniform across donors, and that assumption may not be true. A later analysis found that most CMV-associated TCR beta chains appeared HLA-restricted, with HLA associations seemingly driven largely by CMV exposure. For the cohort, immune exposure information was limited to CMV serostatus. V-gene and J-gene trimming of TCR beta chains was associated with a missense DCLRE1C variant in a later genetic analysis, and the association was replicated in an independent cohort.

In total, 666 healthy bone marrow donors made up the cohort. At the time of sampling, all cohort members were nominally healthy, though unrecorded immune exposures were likely present. The donor was CMV seronegative and belonged to the group of 380 or so seronegative cohort members. Each donor provided a peripheral blood sample, and peripheral blood mononuclear cells were used for TCR beta sequencing. Genomic DNA was extracted from the blood cell samples with the Qiagen DNeasy Blood Extraction Kit. The library was obtained by the immunoSEQ multiplex PCR assay. The multiplex PCR relied on a mix of 60 forward primers for TCR Vbeta segments and 13 reverse primers for TCR Jbeta segments. The CDR3 region of rearranged TCR beta genes was amplified from genomic DNA with a multiplex PCR assay. Amplified TCR beta libraries were sequenced as 87-base-pair reads on the Illumina HiSeq System. The study's own analysis went as follows. Across the 670 or so repertoires, a later analysis counted 78 million or so unique TCR beta chains, 9.5 million to 13 million of which were shared by at least two donors. A nearest-neighbor algorithm error-corrected the raw reads and collapsed the reads into unique sequences, merging closely related sequences to remove PCR and sequencing errors. Alignment of CDR3 sequences to IMGT reference sequences was used to assign V, D and J gene segments. For a sequence to be retained, a match of at least six nucleotides was required to both a V gene segment and a J gene segment. Rearrangements were called productive when the CDR3 lacked stop codons and stayed in frame with V and J; all others were non-productive. CDR3 was defined according to IMGT convention as the region running from the second conserved V-encoded cysteine to the conserved J-encoded phenylalanine. In an earlier analysis of approximately 590 of the donors, sequences lacking an unambiguous match to a single V gene segment were excluded. An earlier analysis of 587 of the donors classified V segments as functional when productive rearrangements were above 56.7% and as segregating when the standard deviation between donors was above 5%. A statistical classification framework was built for diagnosing cytomegalovirus status from the catalog of TCR beta chain sequences. V and J gene assignment, in a later analysis, came from comparing TCR nucleotide sequences with IMGT/GENE-DB human TR gene sequences. A later analysis assigned CDR3 sequences and most-parsimonious VDJ recombination scenarios with the TCRdist pipeline. In a later analysis, every TCR beta chain was defined by the combination of its CDR3 amino acid sequence and its V-gene family, and reads without a unique V-gene family were dropped. To address suspected cross-contamination and a sequencing artifact, a later analysis removed several hundred highly shared, low-generation-probability nucleotide sequences. A later analysis calculated a clonal expansion index for each public chain from normalized within-repertoire ranks of inferred template counts. Generation probabilities in a later analysis came from a VDJ recombination model fitted to out-of-frame rearrangements, and those results were checked against IGoR. A later analysis scored TCR-TCR, TCR-HLA and TCR-CMV co-occurrence with hypergeometric tests, applying a repertoire-size bias correction to TCR pairs. In a later analysis, false discovery rates were estimated by permuting HLA or CMV assignments 20 times. In a later analysis, co-occurring TCRs were grouped using DBSCAN, with TCRdist sequence similarity added in when clustering inside HLA-allele-positive subsets. Co-occurrence clustering excluded repertoires with fewer than 30,000 or more than 120,000 public chains, plus five with anomalous nucleotide sharing. TCRdb took over this immuneACCESS table, retaining in-frame rearrangements with V and J assigned. Such tables are incomplete; in checked studies, under half of the missing clones stem from an unresolved V gene, and the remainder is unexplained. V, J and clone size reflect that table, while D and trimming were determined from the DNA. This sample gives about 180,000 clones in total; around three quarters of them show up just once. The leading ten clones occupy approximately 0.73% of the sample.

This clone was detected a few times. What this receptor recognizes is not known. Base quality data are lacking; no much larger clone is found one base away. After removal of 6 bases from V and 6 bases from J, the junction retains 3 bases not matched to a gene. Counted from cysteine to phenylalanine, this CDR3 has 14 amino acids. Solely the CDR3 DNA is kept, with 42 bases framed from the first base. The CDR1 and CDR2 encoded by the germline V gene (reference sequence) are MNHNY and SVGAGI. This sequence originates from a woman aged 40 to 49 in good health and CMV-seronegative. Rearrangement joined TRBV6-6 to TRBJ2-7; 15 bases in the junction line up with TRBD2. Material for sequencing was PBMCs. The nucleotide sequence is given as TGTGCCAGCAGATGGACTAGCGGGAGGGGCGAGCAGTACTTC. Its protein reads: CASRWTSGRGEQYF.